A selection of T cell receptor beta chains follows, all from one sample in a study of blood T cell repertoires in COVID-19. Clones were sequenced by immunoSEQ multiplex PCR, and TCRdb holds only the in-frame ones, with some missing. The sample has about 110,000 clones, less than 75% seen once; the top ten hold 1.8%. The sequencing input was peripheral blood. The receptor source for this set is a woman aged 35 to 49 with acute or convalescent COVID-19. CDR3s include the opening cysteine and the closing phenylalanine or tryptophan. A D gene is named only where the DNA matches it firmly. Clone size is stated in some rows and not others, as once, few, many or a class when expanded.

j_gene	abundance	v_gene	d_gene	CDR3aa	CDR3nt
TRBJ2-3	once	TRBV5-1	NA	CASSSSGTARPDTQYF	TGCGCCAGCAGCTCATCCGGGACTGCCCGTCCAGATACGCAGTATTTT
TRBJ2-7	once	TRBV28	TRBD1	CASSLWGQAQNEQYF	TGTGCCAGCAGTTTATGGGGACAGGCTCAGAACGAGCAGTACTTC
TRBJ2-5	few	TRBV25-1	NA	CASSELRGGFQETQYF	TGTGCCAGCAGTGAATTAAGGGGGGGGTTCCAAGAGACCCAGTACTTC
TRBJ2-5	once	TRBV28	TRBD1	CASSSAGGQQGETQYF	TGTGCCAGCAGTTCGGCCGGTGGTCAACAGGGGGAGACCCAGTACTTC
TRBJ2-5	NA	TRBV7-3	NA	CASSTQRGAPETQYF	TGTGCCAGCAGCACCCAACGGGGGGCCCCAGAGACCCAGTACTTC
TRBJ1-2	NA	TRBV28	NA	CASTPGGANYGYTF	TGTGCCAGCACTCCGGGGGGGGCGAACTATGGCTACACCTTC
TRBJ2-4	NA	TRBV28	TRBD1	CASSSGGQGKDIQYF	TGTGCCAGCAGTTCCGGGGGACAGGGGAAGGACATTCAGTACTTC
TRBJ2-2	NA	TRBV18	NA	CASSQINRESGELFF	TGTGCCAGCTCACAAATCAACAGGGAATCCGGGGAGCTGTTTTTT
TRBJ1-1	NA	TRBV12-3/TRBV12-4	TRBD1	CASRTGGSSEAFF	TGTGCCAGCAGGACAGGGGGAAGTTCTGAAGCTTTCTTT
TRBJ2-1	many	TRBV19	NA	CASKPAWSAYNEQFF	TGTGCCAGTAAACCCGCGTGGTCCGCCTACAATGAGCAGTTCTTC
TRBJ2-5	once	TRBV3-1/TRBV3-2	TRBD2	CASGRLRGGLQETQYF	TGTGCCAGCGGTAGACTACGGGGGGGGCTCCAAGAGACCCAGTACTTC
TRBJ2-7	NA	TRBV14	NA	CASSHGGAEQYF	TGTGCCAGCAGCCATGGCGGGGCCGAGCAGTACTTC
TRBJ1-4	NA	TRBV3-1/TRBV3-2	NA	CASSQGGRKLFF	TGTGCCAGCAGCCAAGGCGGGAGAAAACTGTTTTTT
TRBJ1-5	NA	TRBV6-5	TRBD1	CASLPTGDQPQHF	TGTGCCAGCCTACCCACAGGGGATCAGCCCCAGCATTTT
TRBJ2-5	NA	TRBV12-3/TRBV12-4	NA	CASSTRVETQYF	TGTGCCAGCTCGACTCGAGTGGAGACCCAGTACTTC
TRBJ2-3	NA	TRBV28	TRBD1	CASSSPGTELTDTQYF	TGTGCCAGCAGTTCCCCCGGGACAGAACTCACAGATACGCAGTATTTT
TRBJ2-2	NA	TRBV4-3	TRBD1	CASSHGTGDNTGELFF	TGCGCCAGCAGCCACGGGACAGGAGATAACACCGGGGAGCTGTTTTTT
TRBJ1-1	NA	TRBV5-6	NA	CASSVGQGNTEAFF	TGTGCCAGCAGCGTGGGGCAGGGGAACACTGAAGCTTTCTTT
TRBJ1-5	once	TRBV11-2	NA	CASSLGPGHQVNQPQHF	TGTGCCAGCAGCTTAGGCCCGGGACACCAAGTGAATCAGCCCCAGCATTTT
TRBJ2-3	NA	TRBV3-1/TRBV3-2	NA	CASSPASSVGTQYF	TGTGCCAGCAGCCCGGCCTCTAGTGTAGGTACGCAGTATTTT
TRBJ2-3	NA	TRBV2	TRBD2	CASGGVDSTDTQYF	TGTGCCAGCGGGGGGGTAGATTCCACAGATACGCAGTATTTT
TRBJ2-7	NA	TRBV3-1/TRBV3-2	NA	CASSQDLTTSYEQYF	TGTGCCAGCAGCCAAGATTTAACAACCTCCTACGAGCAGTACTTC
TRBJ2-3	NA	TRBV15	NA	CATSRDRGGVNTQYF	TGTGCCACCAGCAGAGATAGGGGGGGCGTAAATACGCAGTATTTT
TRBJ1-4	NA	TRBV7-2	NA	CASSIQGPKEKLFF	TGTGCCAGCAGCATCCAGGGGCCTAAGGAAAAACTGTTTTTT
TRBJ1-5	many	TRBV18	TRBD1	CASSPQGADQPQHF	TGTGCCAGCTCACCGCAGGGGGCTGATCAGCCCCAGCATTTT
TRBJ2-4	NA	TRBV28	NA	CASSPGFVAKNIQYF	TGTGCCAGCAGTCCAGGGTTTGTGGCCAAAAACATTCAGTACTTC
TRBJ2-2	NA	TRBV7-9	TRBD2	CASSWNSGGANTGELFF	TGTGCCAGCAGCTGGAATAGCGGGGGCGCGAACACCGGGGAGCTGTTTTTT
TRBJ2-5	NA	TRBV6-4	NA	CASSDYPGETQYF	TGTGCCAGCAGCGATTATCCGGGGGAGACCCAGTACTTC
TRBJ1-3	NA	TRBV2	TRBD1	CASSGLGTGSGNTIYF	TGTGCCAGCAGTGGCCTAGGGACAGGCTCTGGAAACACCATATATTTT
TRBJ2-3	NA	TRBV11-2	NA	CASSLGLSADTQYF	TGTGCCAGCAGCTTAGGCCTTTCTGCGGATACGCAGTATTTT
TRBJ1-6	NA	TRBV5-1	TRBD1	CASSDRDGKSPLHF	TGCGCCAGCAGTGACAGGGATGGCAAATCACCCCTCCACTTT
TRBJ2-3	NA	TRBV10-3	TRBD1	CAISAGQGTDTQYF	TGTGCCATCAGTGCGGGACAGGGAACAGATACGCAGTATTTT
TRBJ1-2	NA	TRBV5-5	NA	CASSLETGYYGYTF	TGTGCCAGCAGCTTGGAGACAGGCTACTATGGCTACACCTTC
TRBJ1-3	NA	TRBV7-2	TRBD1	CASRPGTGGRSGNTIYF	TGTGCCAGCAGACCCGGGACAGGGGGACGATCAGGAAACACCATATATTTT
TRBJ2-3	NA	TRBV3-1/TRBV3-2	NA	CASSLIPLPSTDTQYF	TGTGCCAGCAGCCTAATTCCCCTACCTAGCACAGATACGCAGTATTTT
TRBJ1-2	NA	TRBV4-2	NA	CASSHPDRQNYGYTF	TGTGCCAGCAGCCACCCCGACAGACAAAACTATGGCTACACCTTC
TRBJ1-5	NA	TRBV7-9	NA	CASSPVTGNQPQHF	TGTGCCAGCAGCCCCGTCACTGGCAATCAGCCCCAGCATTTT
TRBJ2-5	NA	TRBV11-2	NA	CASSLGQTGLETQYF	TGTGCCAGCAGCTTAGGCCAGACAGGATTAGAGACCCAGTACTTC
TRBJ2-7	NA	TRBV11-3	NA	CASSLGGTSYEQYF	TGTGCCAGCAGCTTAGGAGGCACCTCCTACGAGCAGTACTTC
TRBJ1-6	NA	TRBV9	NA	CASSVEREDSPLHF	TGTGCCAGCAGCGTAGAGAGAGAAGATTCACCCCTCCACTTT
TRBJ1-2	NA	TRBV30	TRBD1	CAGSGGLNYGYTF	TGTGCCGGGTCAGGGGGCCTTAACTATGGCTACACCTTC
TRBJ1-5	NA	TRBV19	TRBD1	CASSHGTGTTQPQHF	TGTGCCAGTAGCCACGGGACAGGGACGACTCAGCCCCAGCATTTT
TRBJ2-3	few	TRBV7-8	NA	CASSLALLGLFSTDTQYF	TGTGCCAGCAGCTTAGCGCTTCTGGGCCTTTTTAGCACAGATACGCAGTATTTT
TRBJ2-7	few	TRBV5-1	TRBD2	CASSPRLAATYEQYF	TGCGCCAGCAGCCCTCGACTAGCTGCCACCTACGAGCAGTACTTC
TRBJ2-1	few	TRBV27	NA	CASSWDSGNEQFF	TGTGCCAGCAGTTGGGACTCCGGCAATGAGCAGTTCTTC
TRBJ1-6	once	TRBV10-3	NA	CAISGGNSPLHF	TGTGCCATCAGTGGCGGTAATTCACCCCTCCACTTT
TRBJ2-5	NA	TRBV7-2	TRBD2	CASSPGLAGGQETQYF	TGTGCCAGCAGCCCGGGACTAGCGGGGGGTCAAGAGACCCAGTACTTC
TRBJ1-5	NA	TRBV6-1	TRBD1	CASSEASRTGVGLGQPQHF	TGTGCCAGCAGTGAAGCGTCTAGGACAGGGGTAGGTCTGGGTCAGCCCCAGCATTTT
TRBJ2-3	NA	TRBV2	TRBD2	CASSVLGTSGGGVGTDTQYF	TGTGCCAGCAGTGTTCTCGGGACTAGCGGGGGCGGGGTGGGCACAGATACGCAGTATTTT
TRBJ2-3	NA	TRBV2	NA	CASSDGRQSTDTQYF	TGTGCCAGCAGTGATGGTAGACAGTCCACAGATACGCAGTATTTT
TRBJ2-3	once	TRBV27	NA	CASSLSRSTDTQYF	TGTGCCAGCAGTTTATCTAGAAGCACAGATACGCAGTATTTT
TRBJ2-7	NA	TRBV6-5	NA	CASSRGTVGEQYF	TGTGCCAGCAGCCGCGGGACAGTTGGCGAGCAGTACTTC
TRBJ2-7	few	TRBV2	NA	CASNWAGWGEQYF	TGTGCCAGCAACTGGGCGGGATGGGGGGAGCAGTACTTC
TRBJ2-3	many	TRBV19	NA	CASGGSDTQYF	TGTGCCAGTGGGGGCTCGGATACGCAGTATTTT
TRBJ2-3	NA	TRBV5-1	TRBD2	CASSLTLAGGTDTQYF	TGCGCCAGCAGCTTAACGCTAGCGGGAGGCACAGATACGCAGTATTTT
TRBJ1-1	NA	TRBV5-6	NA	CASSWRREGGMNTEAFF	TGTGCCAGCAGCTGGCGGAGGGAGGGAGGGATGAACACTGAAGCTTTCTTT
TRBJ2-7	few	TRBV7-9	NA	CASSLARMAEQYF	TGTGCCAGCAGCTTAGCGAGGATGGCCGAGCAGTACTTC
TRBJ1-5	NA	TRBV28	NA	CASSLQQWGNQPQHF	TGTGCCAGCAGTTTACAACAGTGGGGCAATCAGCCCCAGCATTTT